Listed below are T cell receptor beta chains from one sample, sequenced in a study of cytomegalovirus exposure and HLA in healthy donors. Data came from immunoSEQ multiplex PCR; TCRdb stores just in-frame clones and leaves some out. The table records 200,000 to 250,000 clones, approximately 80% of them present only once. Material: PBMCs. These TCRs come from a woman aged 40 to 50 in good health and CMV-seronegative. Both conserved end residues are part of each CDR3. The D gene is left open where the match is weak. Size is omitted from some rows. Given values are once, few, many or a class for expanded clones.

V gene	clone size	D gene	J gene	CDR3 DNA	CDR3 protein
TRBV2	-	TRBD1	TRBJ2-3	TGTGCCAGCATTGACAGGGGGCGCGGGGATACGCAGTATTTT	CASIDRGRGDTQYF
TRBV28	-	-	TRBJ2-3	TGTGCCACTACGACTAGCACAGATACGCAGTATTTT	CATTTSTDTQYF
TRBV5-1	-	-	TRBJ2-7	TGCGCCAGCGCCACCGGGACTCCGTCGGGGGAGCAGTACTTC	CASATGTPSGEQYF
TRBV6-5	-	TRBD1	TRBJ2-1	TGTGCCAGCAGTCCGGGACAGGGATGGGACAATGAGCAGTTCTTC	CASSPGQGWDNEQFF
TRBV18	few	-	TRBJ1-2	TGTGCCAGCTCACCAGCAGCCCCGATCTCGGGCTATGGCTACACCTTC	CASSPAAPISGYGYTF
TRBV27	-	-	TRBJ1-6	TGTGCCAGCAGCTCGGTGGGAGACTCACCCCTCCACTTT	CASSSVGDSPLHF
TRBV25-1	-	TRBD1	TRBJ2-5	TGTGCCAGCAGTCTCTGGACAGGCCAAGAGACCCAGTACTTC	CASSLWTGQETQYF
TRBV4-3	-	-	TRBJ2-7	TGCGCCAGCAGCCAAGATGCAGCCTACGAGCAGTACTTC	CASSQDAAYEQYF
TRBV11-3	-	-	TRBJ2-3	TGTGCCAGCAGTAAAGGGGGGGAGGCAGATACGCAGTATTTT	CASSKGGEADTQYF
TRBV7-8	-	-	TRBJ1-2	TGTGCCAGCAGCCCAGGACGGGAAGCTAACTATGGCTACACCTTC	CASSPGREANYGYTF
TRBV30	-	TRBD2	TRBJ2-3	TGTGCCTGGAAGGGACTAGCGCAGTATTTT	CAWKGLAQYF
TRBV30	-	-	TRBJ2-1	TGTGCCTGGAGTGTAAGAGGGCTAGCTGCGTACAATGAGCAGTTCTTC	CAWSVRGLAAYNEQFF
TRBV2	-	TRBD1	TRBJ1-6	TGTGCCAGCAGTGAACAGGGGGCTGGAGGTTCACCCCTCCACTTT	CASSEQGAGGSPLHF
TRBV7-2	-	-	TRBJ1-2	TGTGCCAGCAGCCCGGGGACTGAGAGACTAAACTATGGCTACACCTTC	CASSPGTERLNYGYTF
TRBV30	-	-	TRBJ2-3	TGTGCCGGGCGGGGAAAAAACACAGATACGCAGTATTTT	CAGRGKNTDTQYF
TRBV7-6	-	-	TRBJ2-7	TGTGCCAGCAGCTTAGGGACCGCGGGGTACTACGAGCAGTACTTC	CASSLGTAGYYEQYF
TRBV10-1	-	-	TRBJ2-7	TGCGCCAGCAGTGATCACAGGGACTCCTACGAGCAGTACTTC	CASSDHRDSYEQYF
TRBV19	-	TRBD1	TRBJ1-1	TGTGCCAGTAGTCCCCCGACAGGGTGGACTGAAGCTTTCTTT	CASSPPTGWTEAFF
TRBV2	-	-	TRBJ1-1	TGTGCCAGCATATTACAGGGCGCTGAAGCTTTCTTT	CASILQGAEAFF
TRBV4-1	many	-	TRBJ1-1	TGCGCCAGCAGCTTGGGTGCAGGGGTTGGAACTGAAGCTTTCTTT	CASSLGAGVGTEAFF
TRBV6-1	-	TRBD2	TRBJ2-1	TGTGCCAGCACCGGGGGGGCGTACAATGAGCAGTTCTTC	CASTGGAYNEQFF
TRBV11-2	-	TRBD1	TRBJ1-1	TGTGCCAGCAGCCTAGACAGGGACACTGAAGCTTTCTTT	CASSLDRDTEAFF
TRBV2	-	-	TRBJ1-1	TGTGCCAGCAGTGAATCACAGGTTGAAGAAGCTTTCTTT	CASSESQVEEAFF
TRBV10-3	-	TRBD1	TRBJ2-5	TGTGCCATCAGATTAGGGGACAGGAGGGAAGAGACCCAGTACTTC	CAIRLGDRREETQYF